This TCR beta chain derives from a study of cytomegalovirus exposure and HLA in healthy donors (dated by TCRdb to 2017 to 2019). General notes on the study: In an earlier analysis of roughly 590 of the donors, approximately 260 Gb of sequence data and approximately 100 million unique TCR beta sequences from approximately 180 million T cells were reported. Approximately 310 gigabases of sequencing data and approximately 91 million unique TCR sequences made up an early release that covered under 750 HLA-typed donors. Of the 398 genotyped donors, approximately 80% were placed in the genetic ancestry cluster associated with self-reported Caucasian donors. The study was designed to test whether signatures of past pathogen exposure could be identified by cataloging public T cell receptors. The T cell repertoires of some 670 subjects were profiled by immunosequencing and related to cytomegalovirus serostatus. Along with the roughly 710-subject first cohort, a separate validation cohort of over 90 different subjects was used. High-throughput TCR immunosequencing, statistical association of individual TCRs with disease status, and machine learning were combined to predict cytomegalovirus infection status. A later analysis re-examined previously published TCR beta repertoires from just over 650 donors and added high-resolution HLA genotyping to investigate patterns of TCR occurrence. In the later analysis, no new phenotypic data were used to find candidate immune exposures; instead, reliance was placed on TCR beta sequences and their occurrence across donors. An earlier analysis of 500 to 750 of the donors applied high-throughput TCR beta sequencing to assess whether each TCR beta V gene segment acted as functional or pseudogenic. Donor age, sex, ethnicity and CMV serostatus were compiled together with the repertoire data. A later genetic analysis used genome-wide SNP genotypes for about 55% of the 666 donors, treating that subset as a discovery cohort. Every repertoire in the discovery cohort had been generated on one and the same sequencing platform. HLA typing included class I and class II loci at four-digit resolution. Typing coverage varied by locus: about 620-640 donors for A, B, C, DRB1 and DQB1; approximately 500 for DQA1; about 600 for DPA1; 450 to 480 for DPB1. Because of strong linkage in the cohort, roughly five DR-DQ haplotypes were treated as single units for association and clustering. Among roughly 370 genotyped donors of the cohort, an average of roughly 240,000 unique TCR beta nucleotide sequences were sequenced per donor, 15% to 20% of them non-productive. The research as a whole found: The authors suggested that the approach could potentially be extended to other disease states and immunological phenotypes. In a later genetic analysis, fewer N-insertions in productive TCRs were reported among donors in an Asian-associated ancestry cluster than the roughly 700-donor mean. Assigning TCR associations to individual alleles was difficult when HLA alleles, especially DR and DQ, strongly co-occurred. In a later analysis, HLA-associated TCR beta chains showed more clonal expansion and lower generation probabilities than non-associated chains that were equally common. A later analysis found that TCR association rates varied across HLA loci, with DRB1 alleles showing the most associated TCRs and HLA-C alleles the fewest. Across donors, most TCR sequences were observed very rarely, whereas some public TCRs were present in many individuals. A few of the identified cytomegalovirus-associated TCR beta chains were confirmed in vitro to be specific for cytomegalovirus antigens. A total of fewer than 200 TCR beta chains were listed by the study as associated with cytomegalovirus. Linkage disequilibrium might explain the correlated functional status among segregating V segments, but an unknown experimental factor could not be ruled out. CMV serostatus was the only immune exposure information available for the cohort. Because HLA typing was missing for some donors at each locus, association tests included only the typed subset. A later analysis reported that several top co-occurrence clusters appeared linked to parvovirus B19, influenza, CMV and Epstein-Barr virus. The presence/absence analyses assumed that sequencing depth was roughly uniform across donors, and that assumption may not be true. Most CMV-associated TCR beta chains appeared to be HLA-restricted in a later analysis, and the HLA associations seemed to be driven largely by CMV exposure. Some IMGT-functional V segments, including TRBV6-2 and TRBV6-3, could not be told apart with the 87-base-pair reads, so those segments were excluded. This cohort had only TCR beta chains sequenced, and the lack of alpha or paired-chain data limited which features could be detected. In an earlier analysis of under 600 of the donors, most TCR beta V segments were observed in productive rearrangements about 87% or about 30% of the time, broadly matching IMGT annotations. A cluster of highly shared sequence variants was judged likely to represent a technical artifact of the sequencing pipeline. About 17 rarely observed V segments, including chromosome 9 orphons, were excluded from the earlier analysis of 550 to 700 of the donors because counts were too low. An association between a missense DCLRE1C variant and V-gene and J-gene trimming of TCR beta chains was found in a later genetic analysis and replicated in an independent cohort. A further reported finding was that TCR beta sequences accurately predicted the HLA-A and HLA-B alleles for most subjects in the first cohort. In a later analysis, around 15,000 TCR beta sequences were associated with specific HLA alleles at a false discovery rate of 0.05. The classifier was reported to diagnose cytomegalovirus status with high specificity and sensitivity in both the original cohort and the validation cohort.

In total, approximately 610 healthy bone marrow donors made up the cohort. At the time of sampling, every cohort member was nominally healthy, though immune exposures that went unrecorded were likely present. The donor tested CMV seronegative and was one of the 352 seronegative cohort members. Each donor provided a peripheral blood sample, and peripheral blood mononuclear cells were used for TCR beta sequencing. Genomic DNA extraction from the blood cell samples was performed with the Qiagen DNeasy Blood Extraction Kit. Libraries were constructed by the immunoSEQ multiplex PCR assay. The multiplex PCR relied on a mix of 60 forward primers for TCR Vbeta segments and 13 reverse primers for TCR Jbeta segments. Amplification of the CDR3 region of rearranged TCR beta genes was performed with a multiplex PCR assay on genomic DNA. Amplified TCR beta libraries were sequenced as 87-base-pair reads on the Illumina HiSeq System. In the source study's methods: A later analysis counted around 72 million unique TCR beta chains across the 690 or so repertoires, and some 11 million of these chains were shared by at least two donors. Raw reads were error-corrected and collapsed into unique sequences with a nearest-neighbor algorithm that merged closely related sequences to remove PCR and sequencing errors. V, D and J gene segments were assigned by aligning CDR3 sequences to IMGT reference sequences. For a sequence to be retained, at least a six-nucleotide match to both a V gene segment and a J gene segment was required. Rearrangements were classified as productive when the CDR3 lacked stop codons and remained in frame with V and J, and all other rearrangements were classified as non-productive. Following IMGT convention, CDR3 was defined as the stretch from the second conserved V-encoded cysteine up to the conserved J-encoded phenylalanine. In an earlier analysis of around 540 of the donors, sequences lacking an unambiguous match to a single V gene segment were excluded. In an earlier analysis of a few hundred of the donors, V segments were called functional above 56.7% productive rearrangements and were called segregating when the between-donor standard deviation exceeded 5%. To diagnose cytomegalovirus status from the catalog of TCR beta chain sequences, a statistical classification framework was built. A later analysis assigned V and J genes by comparing TCR nucleotide sequences with IMGT/GENE-DB human TR gene sequences. In a later analysis, CDR3 sequences and most-parsimonious VDJ recombination scenarios were assigned using the TCRdist pipeline. In a later analysis, each TCR beta chain was defined by its CDR3 amino acid sequence together with its V-gene family, and reads without a unique V-gene family were excluded. As a way to deal with suspected cross-contamination and a sequencing artifact, a later analysis dropped more than 500 nucleotide sequences that were highly shared and had low generation probability. In a later analysis, a clonal expansion index was calculated for each public chain from normalized within-repertoire ranks of inferred template counts. In a later analysis, generation probabilities were computed using a VDJ recombination model fitted to out-of-frame rearrangements, and the results were checked against IGoR. In a later analysis, TCR-TCR, TCR-HLA and TCR-CMV co-occurrence was scored with hypergeometric tests, and a repertoire-size bias correction was applied to TCR pairs. A later analysis estimated false discovery rates by permuting HLA or CMV assignments 20 times. A later analysis grouped co-occurring TCRs with DBSCAN, adding TCRdist sequence similarity when clustering within HLA-allele-positive subsets. Repertoires with fewer than 30,000 or more than 120,000 public chains, plus five repertoires with anomalous nucleotide sharing, were excluded from co-occurrence clustering. This immuneACCESS table, as held by TCRdb, lists in-frame sequences with V and J called but not all clones. Of the missing ones, under half trace to an unresolved V gene in checked studies; the others have no known cause. For V, J and clone size, that table is used; D and trimming come from the DNA. In all, the sample holds about 150,000 clones, and about three quarters of those were seen once. The ten largest clones add up to about 1.4% of the sample.

In regard to this clone: No antigen is known for it. Within one base of it there is no much larger clone, and no base qualities were kept.

Counted from cysteine to phenylalanine, this CDR3 has 15 amino acids. Only CDR3 DNA remains: 45 bases, in frame from the first base. Trimming removed 5 bases from V and 9 bases from J; the gene matches leave 9 bases unexplained. The germline V gene provides CDR1 SGHTA and CDR2 FQGTGA. This sequence originates from a woman aged 25 to 39 in good health and CMV-seronegative. In this chain, TRBV7-3 is recombined with TRBJ2-1; 11 bases in the middle match TRBD2. Sample: PBMCs. The encoded CDR3 is CASSPHPSGGPEQFF. In nucleotide form, the sequence is TGTGCCAGCAGCCCTCACCCTAGCGGGGGGCCTGAGCAGTTCTTC.